The entry below gives a single TCR beta chain sequence along with its context. The data belong to a study of regulatory T cells in long-lasting Graves disease. Building of the TCR beta libraries involved iRepertoire HTBI primers and Arm-PCR of CDR3 regions. One entry per CDR3 protein results from TCRdb running MiXCR on the multiplex PCR reads. The table records around 400,000 distinct CDR3 sequences, around 20% of them present only once. Time point noted: persistent/refractory GD, antithyroid drugs over 5 years with positive TRAb. The TCR library was made from RNA that had been extracted from PBMCs in TRIzol. Peripheral blood, 8.5 to 9.5 milliliters per patient, was collected in EDTA tubes. This material consisted of peripheral blood mononuclear cells (PBMCs), taken when the disease was refractory, from a patient treated with antithyroid drugs. This clonotype was obtained from a female donor with Graves disease.

CDR3 nucleotides: TGTGCCATCAGTGGGACAGGAGGGAGCACTGAAGCTTTCTTT. Translating gives CAISGTGGSTEAFF. The rearrangement uses TRBV10-3 and TRBJ1-1; TRBD1 matches at 7 bases. CDR3 size: 14 residues. V was clipped by 4 bases and J by 4 bases; unmatched bases: 6. The germline V gene has CDR1 ENHRY and CDR2 SYGVKD.